The 27 T cell receptor beta chains below all came from one sample that was sequenced in a study of T cell responses to AZD1222 COVID-19 vaccine. Sequenced by immunoSEQ multiplex PCR; TCRdb stores in-frame clones only, minus some. The repertoire consists of some 130,000 clones, with 90% to 95% occurring once and the leading ten covering approximately 7%. This sample comprised peripheral blood, obtained 28 days after the second AZD1222 dose. Receptors originate from an adult who received the AZD1222 COVID-19 vaccine.

This chain links TRBV7-2 with TRBJ1-6, with D tentatively TRBD1 (6 bases). CDR1 SGHTA and CDR2 FQGNSA come from the germline V gene. V was clipped by 5 bases and J by 10 bases, with 21 bases between them. This CDR3 is built from 16 residues. The chain's CDR3 is CASSRSGTQEGSPLHF. As DNA, the CDR3 is TGTGCCAGCAGCAGAAGCGGGACACAAGAAGGATCACCCCTCCACTTT.

This chain joins TRBV9 and TRBJ2-3, with 10 bases fitting TRBD2. Germline CDR1 SGDLS, CDR2 YYNGEE. After removal of 4 bases from V and 4 bases from J, the junction contained 6 bases not matched to a gene. The CDR3 runs to 15 residues. The CDR3 nucleotides are TGTGCCAGCAGCCCCCGACTAGCGGGCCCAGATACGCAGTATTTT. This codes for CASSPRLAGPDTQYF. Variable domain in full (rest from reference TRBV9 and TRBJ2-3): DSGVTQTPKHLITATGQRVTLRCSPRSGDLSVYWYQQSLDQGLQFLIQYYNGEERAKGNILERFSAQQFPDLHSELNLSSLELGDSALYFCASSPRLAGPDTQYFGPGTRLTVL.

The rearrangement uses TRBV19 and TRBJ1-5; unclear D gene. Germline values: CDR1 LNHDA, CDR2 SQIVND (reference sequence). The CDR3 covers 15 residues. V lost 0 bases, J lost 4 bases, and 10 bases lay in between. This chain's CDR3 is CASSIEGSGNQPQHF. The CDR3 nucleotides are TGTGCCAGTAGTATAGAAGGGTCCGGTAATCAGCCCCAGCATTTT.

The chain uses TRBV10-1 and TRBJ2-3, with D possibly being TRBD1 (8 bases). Germline assignment: CDR1 WNHNN and CDR2 SYGVQD (reference sequence). The CDR3 totals 20 residues. V was shortened by 6 bases and J by 0 bases, with 28 bases between the two germline ends. The CDR3 protein is CASSTSPGGGGGGSTDTQYF. The DNA for the CDR3 is TGCGCCAGCAGCACATCTCCAGGGGGCGGTGGCGGGGGCAGCACAGATACGCAGTATTTT.

V gene TRBV6-5 combines with J gene TRBJ1-4; no firm D call. The CDR3 sequence is 13 residues long. CDR1 and CDR2 (germline): MNHEY, SVGAGI. Trimming took 6 bases from V and 8 from J, leaving 13 bases between them. The CDR3 protein is CASSRPSDEKLFF. DNA of the CDR3: TGTGCCAGCAGCCGCCCCAGCGACGAAAAACTGTTTTTT.

The J gene is TRBJ2-3, the V gene TRBV18; D unclear. Germline V lookup: CDR1 KGHSH, CDR2 LQKENI. Trimming removed 3 bases from V and 1 base from J, with 11 bases in between. CDR3 length: 15 amino acids. CDR3 in amino acids: CASSPNFGRTDTQYF. The DNA for the CDR3 is TGTGCCAGCTCACCCAATTTCGGGCGCACAGATACGCAGTATTTT. The variable domain in full, with the rest retrieved from reference TRBV18 and TRBJ2-3, is NAGVMQNPRHLVRRRGQEARLRCSPMKGHSHVYWYRQLPEEGLKFMVYLQKENIIDESGMPKERFSAEFPKEGPSILRIQQVVRGDSAAYFCASSPNFGRTDTQYFGPGTRLTVL.

V gene TRBV29-1 combines with J gene TRBJ1-6; tentatively, D is TRBD1 (6 bases). Germline CDR1 reads SQVTM; CDR2 reads ANQGSEA. Trimming took 3 bases from V and 9 from J, leaving 6 bases between them. CDR3 length: 11 residues. As DNA, the CDR3 is TGCAGCGTTGACAGGGGTTCACCCCTCCACTTT. Its translation: CSVDRGSPLHF.

The CDR3 here is CASSQDFPGQLHQPQHF. CDR3 nucleotide sequence: TGCGCCAGCAGCCAGGATTTCCCTGGACAGCTTCATCAGCCCCAGCATTTT. This chain joins TRBV4-3 and TRBJ1-5, with a tentative D call TRBD1 (6 bases). With 3 bases removed from V and 5 bases from J, the gap between germline ends came to 20 bases. Germline CDR1 reads LGHNA; CDR2 reads YSLEER. The CDR3 is 17 amino acids.

V gene TRBV30 combines with J gene TRBJ1-1, with a possible D match to TRBD1 (5 bases). This CDR3 spans 13 amino acids. Deletions cut 4 bases from V and 3 bases from J, with 12 bases between. Germline V gene data show CDR1 as GTSNPN and CDR2 as SVGIG (reference sequence). The CDR3 DNA reads as TGTGCCTGGATGATAGGAGGGGACACTGAAGCTTTCTTT. Translation gives CAWMIGGDTEAFF.

A few counts support this clone. The chain joins TRBV4-1 to TRBJ2-2; tentatively, D is TRBD1 or TRBD2 (5 bases each). V dropped 3 bases and J dropped 5 bases, with 7 bases sitting between them. CDR3 length: 13 residues. Germline V gives CDR1 MGHRA, CDR2 YSYEKL. CDR3 in amino acids: CASSHGGTGELFF. As DNA, the CDR3 is TGCGCCAGCAGCCATGGGGGAACCGGGGAGCTGTTTTTT.

The rearrangement uses TRBV7-9 and TRBJ1-2; TRBD1 matches 7 bases. V lost 5 bases, J lost 4 bases, and 7 bases stayed unmatched. The CDR3 covers 14 residues. Germline V gene data show CDR1 as SEHNR and CDR2 as FQNEAQ (reference sequence). The CDR3 sequence: CASSSQSGGYGYTF. DNA of the CDR3: TGTGCCAGCAGCAGCCAATCAGGGGGCTATGGCTACACCTTC.

This clone appeared a single time. This chain links TRBV7-6 with TRBJ1-4; D uncertain. Trimming took 0 bases from V and 8 from J, leaving 16 bases between them. The CDR3 has 16 amino acids. Germline V gene sequence: CDR1 SGHVS, CDR2 FNYEAQ. The CDR3 is CASSLASRERREKLFF. DNA for the CDR3: TGTGCCAGCAGCTTAGCGTCCCGGGAAAGGAGAGAAAAACTGTTTTTT.

CDR3 sequence (DNA): TGTGCCATCCGCGGGGGGGGCACAGATACGCAGTATTTT. Translation: CAIRGGGTDTQYF. The rearrangement joins TRBV6-5 to TRBJ2-3; 9 bases line up with TRBD2. J was trimmed by 1 base and V by 10 bases; bases with no gene match: 3. This CDR3 is built from 13 residues. Germline lookup yields CDR1 MNHEY and CDR2 SVGAGI.

V gene TRBV7-9 combines with J gene TRBJ1-3; no clear D. Per germline, CDR1 SEHNR and CDR2 FQNEAQ (reference sequence). V lost 5 bases, J lost 5 bases, and 7 bases lay in between. This CDR3 has 12 amino acids. CDR3 sequence: CASSNTRNTIYF. CDR3 bases: TGTGCCAGCAGCAACACCAGAAACACCATATATTTT.

The chain carries TRBV6-2 or TRBV6-3 and TRBJ1-2, with D possibly matching TRBD1 (6 bases). Germline V gene lookup returns CDR1 MNHEY and CDR2 SVGEGT. This CDR3 spans 14 amino acids. V lost 2 bases and J lost 6, with 13 bases in between. CDR3 sequence: CASSYDSAGDGYTF. CDR3 DNA sequence: TGTGCCAGCAGTTACGATTCGGCAGGGGATGGCTACACCTTC.

CDR3 sequence reads: CSACALGGAGQPQHF. Written as DNA, the CDR3 is TGCAGTGCTTGTGCGTTAGGGGGGGCGGGTCAGCCCCAGCATTTT. The chain couples TRBV20-1 to TRBJ1-5, with D perhaps TRBD1 (6 bases). From germline, CDR1 is DFQATT and CDR2 SNEGSKA (reference sequence). The ends were cut back, 5 bases at V and 6 bases at J, with 20 bases in the middle. The CDR3 contains 15 residues.

The rearrangement joins TRBV18 to TRBJ1-1, with D uncertain. The CDR3 consists of 15 residues. Trimming cost V 6 bases and J 0 bases, with 14 bases left between them. Germline V gives CDR1 KGHSH, CDR2 LQKENI. The CDR3 DNA reads TGTGCCAGCTCCCCCACCGGAGGGATGAACACTGAAGCTTTCTTT. This gives the protein CASSPTGGMNTEAFF.

The chain employs TRBV5-1 and TRBJ1-4; D not resolved. The CDR3 spans 16 residues. Trimming took 2 bases from V and 5 from J, leaving 16 bases between them. Germline CDR1 SGHRS, CDR2 YFSETQ. In nucleotides, the CDR3 is TGCGCCAGCAGCTTAGACTTGGTGGCGTGGAATGAAAAACTGTTTTTT. This encodes CASSLDLVAWNEKLFF.

The chain combines TRBV6-1 with TRBJ2-1; a possible D gene is TRBD2 (5 bases). The germline V gene has CDR1 MNHNS and CDR2 SASEGT. The CDR3 runs to 15 residues. V was cut by 1 base and J by 9 bases, with 16 bases left in between. The CDR3: CASSEEVASPGEQFF. CDR3 nucleotide sequence: TGTGCCAGCAGTGAAGAGGTTGCTAGCCCGGGTGAGCAGTTCTTC.

As to this clone: This CDR3 is also generated by other DNA sequences in the sample. The J gene is TRBJ2-7, the V gene TRBV5-1; TRBD1 matches 9 bases. Germline CDR1 SGHRS, CDR2 YFSETQ. With V trimmed by 3 bases and J by 1 base, 2 bases remained unmatched. The CDR3 covers 14 residues. This CDR3 reads CASSYGTGSYEQYF. In DNA, the CDR3 is TGCGCCAGCAGCTATGGGACAGGGTCCTACGAGCAGTACTTC. Filled out from reference TRBV5-1 and TRBJ2-7, the complete variable domain reads KAGVTQTPRYLIKTRGQQVTLSCSPISGHRSVSWYQQTPGQGLQFLFEYFSETQRNKGNFPGRFSGRQFSNSRSEMNVSTLELGDSALYLCASSYGTGSYEQYFGPGTRLTVT.

The chain has TRBV12-5 and TRBJ1-1; unclear D gene. With 5 bases removed from V and 0 bases from J, the gap between germline ends came to 10 bases. CDR1 is LGHNT, CDR2 FRNRAP, per germline. The CDR3 sequence is 14 residues long. CDR3 nucleotide sequence: TGTGCTAGTGGTCTGGACGGCTTGAACACTGAAGCTTTCTTT. It codes for CASGLDGLNTEAFF.

V gene TRBV18 combines with J gene TRBJ2-7; 8 bases align to TRBD2. CDR1 and CDR2 from the germline V gene are KGHSH and LQKENI. The CDR3 sequence is 15 residues long. V lost 4 bases to trimming and J lost 0 bases; unmatched junction nucleotides: 5. CDR3 sequence (DNA): TGTGCCAGCTCACTCTCCGGGACTAGCTCCTACGAGCAGTACTTC. Amino acids: CASSLSGTSSYEQYF.

The chain couples TRBV19 to TRBJ1-5, with TRBD1 matching over 9 bases. This CDR3 contains 14 residues. The V gene's germline CDR1 is LNHDA and CDR2 SQIVND (reference sequence). V shed 4 bases and J 6 bases; nucleotides not matched to a gene: 4. The CDR3 spells CASSRGQGSQPQHF. In DNA, the CDR3 is TGTGCCAGTAGTAGGGGACAGGGCAGTCAGCCCCAGCATTTT.

This chain uses TRBV5-1 with TRBJ2-7; weak D call: TRBD1 (6 bases). Germline loops: CDR1 SGHRS, CDR2 YFSETQ. The CDR3 totals 12 residues. Between the trimmed V and J ends, which lost 2 bases and 7 bases, there was a span of 10 bases. The CDR3 DNA sequence: TGCGCCAGCAGCTTACAGGGAGAAGAGCAGTACTTC. Protein: CASSLQGEEQYF.

The gene calls are TRBV28 and TRBJ1-1, with TRBD1 as a possible D gene (5 bases). Looked up from germline, CDR1 is MDHEN and CDR2 is SYDVKM. There are 14 residues in the CDR3. V lost 2 bases, J lost 8 bases, and 15 bases lay in between. CDR3 sequence (DNA): TGTGCCAGCAGTTTAGTCACAGGACCTTCGGAAGCTTTCTTT. Protein: CASSLVTGPSEAFF.

The chain uses TRBV5-6 and TRBJ2-3; TRBD2 agrees at 10 bases. Trimming took 2 bases from V and 1 from J; bases not matched to a gene: 4. The CDR3 consists of 16 residues. Germline CDR1 reads SGHDT; CDR2 reads YYEEEE. The chain's CDR3 is CASSLSGGARTDTQYF. For the CDR3, the DNA is TGTGCCAGCAGCTTAAGCGGGGGGGCCCGCACAGATACGCAGTATTTT.

The chain links TRBV30 to TRBJ1-1; unclear D gene. Germline CDR1 and CDR2: GTSNPN and SVGIG (reference sequence). Trimming pared 4 bases from V and 11 bases from J, leaving 14 bases between. There are 11 residues in the CDR3. The DNA of the CDR3 is TGTGCCTGGATTGAGGGTGAGGTGGCTTTCTTT. Its protein product is CAWIEGEVAFF.